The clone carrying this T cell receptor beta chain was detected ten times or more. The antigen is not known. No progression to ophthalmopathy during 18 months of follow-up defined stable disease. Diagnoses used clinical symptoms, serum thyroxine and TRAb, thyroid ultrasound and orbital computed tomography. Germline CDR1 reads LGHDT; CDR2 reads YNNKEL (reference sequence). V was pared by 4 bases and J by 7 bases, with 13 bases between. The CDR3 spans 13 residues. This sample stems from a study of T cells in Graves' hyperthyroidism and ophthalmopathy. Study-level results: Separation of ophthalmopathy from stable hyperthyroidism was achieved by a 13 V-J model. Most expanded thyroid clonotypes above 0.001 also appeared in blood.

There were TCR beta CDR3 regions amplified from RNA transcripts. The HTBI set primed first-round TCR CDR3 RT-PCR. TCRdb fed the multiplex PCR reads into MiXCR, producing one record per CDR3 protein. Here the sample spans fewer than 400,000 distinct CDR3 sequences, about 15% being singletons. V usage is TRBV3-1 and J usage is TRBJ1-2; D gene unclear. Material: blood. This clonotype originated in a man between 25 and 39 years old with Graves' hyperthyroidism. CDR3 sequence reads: CASSPKGSGGYTF. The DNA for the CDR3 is TGTGCCAGCAGCCCCAAGGGATCTGGTGGCTACACCTTC.